These 26 T cell receptor beta chains were all obtained from the same sample, sequenced in a study of T cell responses to AZD1222 COVID-19 vaccine. Clones were sequenced by immunoSEQ multiplex PCR, and TCRdb holds only the in-frame ones, with some missing. The data contain some 90,000 clones, around nine tenths of them singletons. Sequenced material: peripheral blood, taken on day 0 of AZD1222 vaccination. The origin of the receptors is an adult in good health.

The V gene is TRBV18, the J gene TRBJ2-3; TRBD1 might be the D (6 bases). The CDR3 has 15 residues. Trimming left V 3 bases short and J 1 base short, with 11 bases between. CDR1 and CDR2 from the germline V gene are KGHSH and LQKENI. This chain's CDR3 is CASSPLRTGTDTQYF. CDR3 sequence (DNA): TGTGCCAGCTCACCCTTAAGGACAGGCACAGATACGCAGTATTTT.

The chain is built from TRBV27 and TRBJ2-7, with 7 bases identical to TRBD1. The CDR3 runs 13 residues. Germline V gene lookup returns CDR1 MNHEY and CDR2 SMNVEV (reference sequence). Germline trimming cut 5 bases from V and 5 bases from J; bases unmatched to any gene: 6. The CDR3 protein is CASSRQGVHEQYF. The CDR3 DNA reads as TGTGCCAGCAGTCGACAGGGCGTCCACGAGCAGTACTTC.

The rearrangement joins TRBV12-3 or TRBV12-4 to TRBJ1-5; D call uncertain. This CDR3 is 12 amino acids long. Trimming pared 3 bases from V and 3 bases from J, leaving 3 bases between. In DNA form, the CDR3 reads TGTGCCAGCAGTTTTTCCAATCAGCCCCAGCATTTT. As protein: CASSFSNQPQHF.

The chain employs TRBV21-1 and TRBJ2-1; the table's D call of TRBD2 was not tested on the DNA. TRBV21-1 is noted as a pseudogene. This CDR3 region has 18 residues. CDR3: CASSKRSPLAGDYNEQFF. CDR3 bases: TGTGCCAGCAGCAAAAGGTCCCCCCTAGCGGGAGACTACAATGAGCAGTTCTTC.

The chain employs TRBV10-1 and TRBJ2-3; D is unclear. The length of the CDR3 is 9 residues. Germline CDR1 is WNHNN and CDR2 is SYGVQD (reference sequence). V was shortened by 6 bases and J by 6 bases, with 1 base between the two germline ends. The CDR3 nucleotides are TGCGCCAGCAGGGATACGCAGTATTTT. Translating it yields CASRDTQYF.

The chain recombines TRBV5-1 with TRBJ2-1; 13 positions match TRBD2. V lost 0 bases, J lost 8 bases, and 8 bases stayed unmatched. Germline V gene sequence: CDR1 SGHRS, CDR2 YFSETQ. This CDR3 is 17 amino acids long. The CDR3 DNA reads as TGCGCCAGCAGCTTGGGACTAGCGGGGGGCGTAAGTGATGAGCAGTTCTTC. It specifies CASSLGLAGGVSDEQFF. Combining the CDR3 with reference TRBV5-1 and TRBJ2-1 gives the whole variable domain KAGVTQTPRYLIKTRGQQVTLSCSPISGHRSVSWYQQTPGQGLQFLFEYFSETQRNKGNFPGRFSGRQFSNSRSEMNVSTLELGDSALYLCASSLGLAGGVSDEQFFGPGTRLTVL.

The gene calls are TRBV19 and TRBJ1-3; D uncertain. V lost 5 bases, J lost 0 bases, and 8 bases lay in between. Germline CDR1 and CDR2: LNHDA and SQIVND (reference sequence). The CDR3 loop spans 14 amino acids. As DNA, the CDR3 is TGTGCCAGTAGTCCCCGAACCTCTGGAAACACCATATATTTT. It is translated as CASSPRTSGNTIYF.

The chain is built from TRBV19 and TRBJ1-5, with 7 bases that match TRBD1. The V segment lost 7 bases and the J segment 0 bases; nucleotides outside the gene matches: 6. CDR1 and CDR2 from the germline V gene are LNHDA and SQIVND (reference sequence). The CDR3 is 15 amino acids. For the CDR3, the DNA is TGTGCCAGTACCCCCCGGACAGGTAGCAATCAGCCCCAGCATTTT. Translated: CASTPRTGSNQPQHF.

The chain carries TRBV7-9 and TRBJ1-1; 7 nucleotides align to TRBD1. Trimming at V came to 4 bases and at J to 3 bases, leaving 8 bases not matched to a gene. The CDR3 length is 15 residues. Germline values: CDR1 SEHNR, CDR2 FQNEAQ (reference sequence). As DNA, the CDR3 is TGTGCCAGCAGCTCTACAGGGGCTGGGGACACTGAAGCTTTCTTT. Its protein product is CASSSTGAGDTEAFF.

This clone came up a few times. The rearrangement links TRBV6-5 to TRBJ1-5; TRBD1 might be the D (6 bases). Per germline, CDR1 MNHEY and CDR2 SVGAGI. The CDR3 is 15 amino acids. The V end was cut by 7 bases, the J end by 2 bases, with 15 bases between. This CDR3 is CASTEGVFGNQPQHF. CDR3 nucleotide sequence: TGTGCCAGCACCGAGGGGGTCTTTGGCAATCAGCCCCAGCATTTT.

The rearrangement uses TRBV4-1 and TRBJ2-7; D is possibly TRBD2 (6 bases). Germline CDR1 MGHRA, CDR2 YSYEKL. With 0 bases removed from V and 0 bases from J, the gap between germline ends came to 12 bases. This CDR3 is 16 amino acids long. This CDR3 is CASSQDSSGYSYEQYF. In nucleotides, the CDR3 is TGCGCCAGCAGCCAAGATAGTAGCGGTTACTCCTACGAGCAGTACTTC.

This chain connects TRBV6-1 to TRBJ1-4, with TRBD1 identical over 7 bases. The CDR3 contains 15 residues. Germline CDR1 and CDR2: MNHNS and SASEGT. With 2 bases clipped from V and 5 bases from J, the junction kept 5 bases outside the gene matches. The CDR3 bases are TGTGCCAGCAGTGAATGGGACAGTGGGAATGAAAAACTGTTTTTT. It codes for CASSEWDSGNEKLFF.

The V and J genes are TRBV2 and TRBJ1-2; D unresolved. The CDR3 is 12 residues long. Per the germline V gene, CDR1 is SNHLY and CDR2 is FYNNEI. Trimming took off 6 bases at V and 6 bases at J, with 11 bases between the two ends. In nucleotides, the CDR3 is TGTGCCAGCAGACAGACGTTAGATGGCTACACCTTC. As protein: CASRQTLDGYTF. Full variable domain (rest looked up from reference TRBV2 and TRBJ1-2): EPEVTQTPSHQVTQMGQEVILRCVPISNHLYFYWYRQILGQKVEFLVSFYNNEISEKSEIFDDQFSVERPDGSNFTLKIRSTKLEDSAMYFCASRQTLDGYTFGSGTRLTVV.

This chain uses TRBV7-3 with TRBJ2-7; the D gene could be TRBD1 or TRBD2 (5 bases each). Per the germline V gene, CDR1 is SGHTA and CDR2 is FQGTGA. The CDR3 is 13 amino acids. V was cut by 2 bases and J by 6 bases, with 11 bases left in between. CDR3 in amino acids: CASSLGKGREQYF. For the CDR3, the DNA is TGTGCCAGCAGCTTAGGCAAGGGACGCGAGCAGTACTTC.

The V gene is TRBV29-1, the J gene TRBJ1-6; D is unresolved. The CDR3 extends over 18 amino acids. With 0 bases removed from V and 0 bases from J, the gap between germline ends came to 15 bases. The V gene's germline CDR1 is SQVTM and CDR2 ANQGSEA. CDR3 sequence reads: CSVEDGGLGSSYNSPLHF. The CDR3 nucleotides are TGCAGCGTTGAAGATGGAGGTCTGGGAAGCTCCTATAATTCACCCCTCCACTTT.

This clone was seen a handful of times. This chain links TRBV19 with TRBJ2-7; TRBD1 aligns across 8 bases. V was clipped by 5 bases and J by 3 bases; unmatched bases: 6. Germline V gives CDR1 LNHDA, CDR2 SQIVND (reference sequence). The CDR3 extends over 14 amino acids. The CDR3 is CASSPGQGHYEQYF. The CDR3 nucleotides are TGTGCCAGTAGTCCAGGACAGGGCCACTACGAGCAGTACTTC.

J is TRBJ2-1 and V is TRBV3-1 (or the pseudogene TRBV3-2), with 7 bases lining up with TRBD1. Germline-derived CDR1 and CDR2 are LGHDT and YNNKEL (reference sequence). CDR3 length equals 14 residues. Losses at the gene ends were 1 base for V and 11 bases for J; bases not matched to a gene: 8. The CDR3: CASSQGSDRVKQFF. The CDR3 nucleotides read TGTGCCAGCAGCCAAGGCTCAGACAGGGTTAAGCAGTTCTTC.

The rearrangement uses TRBV4-1 and TRBJ2-3; D is undetermined. The CDR3 totals 19 residues. The V and J ends lost 2 bases and 2 bases respectively, with 23 bases between them. Germline lookup yields CDR1 MGHRA and CDR2 YSYEKL. CDR3 DNA: TGCGCCAGCAGCCAACCCCCCGACCCCCTTAGCAACCTCACAGATACGCAGTATTTT. As protein: CASSQPPDPLSNLTDTQYF.

The chain carries TRBV4-2 and TRBJ1-4, with 7 nucleotides matching TRBD1. Germline V gene data show CDR1 as LGHNA and CDR2 as YNFKEQ. This CDR3 is built from 16 residues. Trimming at V came to 3 bases and at J to 8 bases, leaving 12 bases not matched to a gene. CDR3 DNA sequence: TGTGCCAGCAGCCAGACCAGACAGGGACCGAAGGAAAAACTGTTTTTT. Residues: CASSQTRQGPKEKLFF.

This clone showed up just once. The genes are TRBV20-1 and TRBJ2-1; maybe TRBD2 (5 bases). The germline V and J ends were trimmed by 8 bases and 12 bases, with 14 bases remaining between them. Germline lookup yields CDR1 DFQATT and CDR2 SNEGSKA (reference sequence). The CDR3 loop spans 10 amino acids. The CDR3 spells CSTIHGRQFF. DNA of the CDR3: TGCAGTACCATACATGGGAGGCAGTTCTTC.

This rearrangement joins TRBV4-1 to TRBJ1-6; 8 nucleotides align to TRBD1. The CDR3 has 15 residues. Per the germline V gene, CDR1 is MGHRA and CDR2 is YSYEKL. The V segment lost 3 bases and the J segment 7 bases; nucleotides outside the gene matches: 5. CDR3 sequence: CASSHTDRGNSPLHF. The CDR3 bases are TGCGCCAGCAGCCACACAGACAGGGGAAATTCACCCCTCCACTTT.

This chain connects TRBV10-3 to TRBJ1-1; tentatively, D is TRBD1 (5 bases). Germline CDR1 and CDR2: ENHRY and SYGVKD. The CDR3 is made up of 11 amino acids. The V end was cut by 4 bases, the J end by 7 bases, with 7 bases between. CDR3 DNA sequence: TGTGCCATCAGTGGGGGGAATGAAGCTTTCTTT. Its translation: CAISGGNEAFF.

The chain uses TRBV7-6 and TRBJ2-5; D possibly uses TRBD1 or TRBD2 (7 bases each). There are 18 residues in the CDR3. The germline V gene encodes CDR1 SGHVS and CDR2 FNYEAQ. Trimming took off 4 bases at V and 0 bases at J, with 21 bases between the two ends. DNA for the CDR3: TGTGCCAGCAGCTCTAGACAGGGTAGCGGGCCGAACCAAGAGACCCAGTACTTC. Protein product: CASSSRQGSGPNQETQYF.

The V call is TRBV19, the J call TRBJ2-3; 9 bases fit TRBD1. The CDR3 length is 14 residues. Germline CDR1 LNHDA, CDR2 SQIVND (reference sequence). The V and J ends lost 3 bases and 4 bases, in that order; junction bases with no gene match: 2. Here the CDR3 reads CASSMGTGSDTQYF. Here the CDR3 DNA reads TGTGCCAGTAGTATGGGGACAGGGTCAGATACGCAGTATTTT.

The rearrangement joins TRBV3-1 (or the pseudogene TRBV3-2) to TRBJ1-1; 8 bases map to TRBD1. This CDR3 has 15 residues. With 5 bases clipped from V and 4 bases from J, the junction kept 9 bases outside the gene matches. CDR1 and CDR2 (germline): LGHDT, YNNKEL (reference sequence). CDR3 coding DNA: TGTGCCAGCAGCTACACAGGGGGGAGAGGCACTGAAGCTTTCTTT. As protein: CASSYTGGRGTEAFF.

This clone has just a few counts. This chain connects TRBV29-1 to TRBJ1-3; D is ambiguous. The V end was cut by 4 bases, the J end by 8 bases, with 12 bases between. CDR1 is SQVTM and CDR2 is ANQGSEA in the germline V gene. The CDR3 covers 12 residues. The CDR3 loop reads CSVAWEGDTIYF. The CDR3 nucleotides read TGCAGCGTTGCTTGGGAGGGAGACACCATATATTTT.